This T cell receptor beta chain was sequenced during a study of technical replicates of blood from a few donors. CDR3 length: 15 residues. Germline V gene sequence: CDR1 MRHNA, CDR2 SNTAGT. Trimming cost V 0 bases and J 2 bases; bases outside gene matches: 1. Sequenced by immunoSEQ multiplex PCR; TCRdb stores in-frame clones only, minus some. The table has 55,000 to 65,000 clones, around 95% seen once. Sample: PBMCs. The gene calls are TRBV6-4 and TRBJ2-3, with 8 bases lining up with TRBD2. This clonotype was obtained from a human donor in good health. Some clones in this sample may be carry-over from other donors' samples. The CDR3 nucleotides are TGTGCCAGCAGTGACTCCGGGAGGGCCACAGATACGCAGTATTTT. Its protein is CASSDSGRATDTQYF.